This T cell receptor (beta chain) was identified in a study of blood T cell repertoires in COVID-19. Across the whole study: Acute and convalescent COVID-19 specimens originated in the United States, Italy and Spain. PBMCs, B-cell-depleted T cells, or T cells provided the cDNA or gDNA that made up the material.

The germline V gene has CDR1 SNHLY and CDR2 FYNNEI. With 6 bases removed from V and 4 bases from J, the gap between germline ends came to 6 bases. The CDR3 loop spans 11 amino acids. Original analysis: Amplification with reference gene primers provided the estimates of nucleated cell counts. Generated by immunoSEQ multiplex PCR, the TCRdb table keeps only in-frame clones and is missing some. That table gives V, J and clone size, and the DNA gave D and trimming. Among roughly 140,000 clones listed, under 85% were seen once. Sequenced: peripheral blood. The TCR sequence derives from a woman older than 75 in a cohort sampled during active or convalescent COVID-19. V and J are TRBV2 and TRBJ2-5; D gene ambiguous. This chain's CDR3 is CASRARETQYF. CDR3 nucleotides: TGTGCCAGCAGGGCTCGAGAGACCCAGTACTTC.